This T cell receptor (beta chain) was profiled in a study of response to subunit inactivated influenza vaccine. Findings and limits, study-wide: The authors suggested that every seasonal influenza vaccination recruits few new T cells.

This clonotype has ten or more counts. Its matching antigen is unknown. TCRdb used MiXCR to reprocess the RT-PCR reads, holding one entry per CDR3 protein. The table shows about 240,000 distinct CDR3 sequences, with 9.5% to 15% occurring only once. This receptor was identified in a man aged 45-65 years who received an inactivated influenza vaccine. The sequencing here drew on non-naive T cells sorted from PBMCs, taken roughly 2 weeks before vaccination.

The CDR3 sequence: CASSLLAGGVHNEQFF. For the CDR3, the DNA is TGTGCCAGCAGTTTATTAGCGGGGGGTGTCCACAATGAGCAGTTCTTC. The chain is built from TRBV12-3 or TRBV12-4 and TRBJ2-1, with TRBD2 identical over 10 bases. CDR3 length: 16 residues. V shed 2 bases, J shed 5 bases, and the junction held 6 bases outside the gene matches.